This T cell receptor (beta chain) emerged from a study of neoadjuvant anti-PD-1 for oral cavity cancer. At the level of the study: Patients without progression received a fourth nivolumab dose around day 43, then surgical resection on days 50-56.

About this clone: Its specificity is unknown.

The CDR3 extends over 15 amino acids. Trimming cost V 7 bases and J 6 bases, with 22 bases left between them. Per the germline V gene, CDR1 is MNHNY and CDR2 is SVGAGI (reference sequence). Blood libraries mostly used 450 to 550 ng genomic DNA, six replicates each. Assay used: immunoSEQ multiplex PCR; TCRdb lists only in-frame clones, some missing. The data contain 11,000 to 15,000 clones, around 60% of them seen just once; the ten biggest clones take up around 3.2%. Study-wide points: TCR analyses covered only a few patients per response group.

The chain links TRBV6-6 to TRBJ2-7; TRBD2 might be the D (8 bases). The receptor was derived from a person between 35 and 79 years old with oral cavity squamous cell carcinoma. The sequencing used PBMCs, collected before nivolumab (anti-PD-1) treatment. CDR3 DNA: TGTGCCAGCACCCACGGGAGGGTAGGGGGCGCCGAGCAGTACTTC. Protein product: CASTHGRVGGAEQYF.